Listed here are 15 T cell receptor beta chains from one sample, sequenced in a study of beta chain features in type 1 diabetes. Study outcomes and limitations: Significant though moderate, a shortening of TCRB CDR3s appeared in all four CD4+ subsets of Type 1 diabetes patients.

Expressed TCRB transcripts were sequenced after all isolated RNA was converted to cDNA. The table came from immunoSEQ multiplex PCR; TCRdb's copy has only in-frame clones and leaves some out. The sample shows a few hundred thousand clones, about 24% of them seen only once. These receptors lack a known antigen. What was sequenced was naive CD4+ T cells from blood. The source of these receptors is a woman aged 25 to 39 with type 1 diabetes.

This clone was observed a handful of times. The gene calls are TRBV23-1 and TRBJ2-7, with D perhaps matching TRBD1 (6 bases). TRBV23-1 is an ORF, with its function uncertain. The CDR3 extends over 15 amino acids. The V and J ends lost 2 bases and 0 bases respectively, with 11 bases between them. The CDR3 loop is CASSQPGQTSYEQYF. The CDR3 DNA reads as TGCGCCAGCAGTCAACCTGGACAGACCTCCTACGAGCAGTACTTC.

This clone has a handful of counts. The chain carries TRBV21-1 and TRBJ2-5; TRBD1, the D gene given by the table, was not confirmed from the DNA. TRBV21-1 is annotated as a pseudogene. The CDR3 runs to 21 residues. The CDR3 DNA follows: TGTGCCAGCAGCGCCCCATCAGTCCCGGGACAGGAAGAGGGAAGCCAAGAGACCCAGTACTTC. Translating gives CASSAPSVPGQEEGSQETQYF.

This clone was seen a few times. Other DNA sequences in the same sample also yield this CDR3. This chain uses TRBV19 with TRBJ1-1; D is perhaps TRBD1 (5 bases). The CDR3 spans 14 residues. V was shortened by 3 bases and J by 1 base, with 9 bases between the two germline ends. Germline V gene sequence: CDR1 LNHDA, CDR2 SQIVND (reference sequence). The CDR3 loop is CASSIQGANTEAFF. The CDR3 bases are TGTGCCAGTAGTATTCAAGGGGCGAACACTGAAGCTTTCTTT.

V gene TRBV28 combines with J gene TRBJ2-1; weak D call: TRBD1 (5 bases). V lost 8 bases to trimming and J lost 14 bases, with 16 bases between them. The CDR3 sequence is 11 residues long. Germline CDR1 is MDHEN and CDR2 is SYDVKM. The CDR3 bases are TGTGCCAGCGCAGGGCCCGGCCGTGAGTTCTTC. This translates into CASAGPGREFF.

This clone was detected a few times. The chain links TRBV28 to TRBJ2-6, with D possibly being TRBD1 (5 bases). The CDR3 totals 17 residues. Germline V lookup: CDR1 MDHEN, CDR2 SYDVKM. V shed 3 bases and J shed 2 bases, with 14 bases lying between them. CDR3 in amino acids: CASSFRGHPAGANVLTF. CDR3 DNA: TGTGCCAGCAGTTTTAGGGGCCACCCCGCTGGGGCCAACGTCCTGACTTTC.

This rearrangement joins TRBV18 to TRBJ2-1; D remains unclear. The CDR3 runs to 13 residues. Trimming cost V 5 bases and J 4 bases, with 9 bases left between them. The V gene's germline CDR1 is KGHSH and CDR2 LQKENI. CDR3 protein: CASSASGYNEQFF. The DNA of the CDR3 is TGTGCCAGCTCAGCTTCAGGTTACAATGAGCAGTTCTTC.

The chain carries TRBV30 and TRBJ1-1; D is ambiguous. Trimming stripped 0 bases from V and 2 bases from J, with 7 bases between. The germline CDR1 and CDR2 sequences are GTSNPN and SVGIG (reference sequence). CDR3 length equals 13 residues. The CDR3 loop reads CAWSVHTNTEAFF. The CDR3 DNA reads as TGTGCCTGGAGTGTACATACAAACACTGAAGCTTTCTTT.

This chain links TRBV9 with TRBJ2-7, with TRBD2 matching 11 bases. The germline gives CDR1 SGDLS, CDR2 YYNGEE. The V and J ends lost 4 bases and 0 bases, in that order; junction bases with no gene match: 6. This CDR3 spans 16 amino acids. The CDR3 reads CASSSTGTSGSYEQYF. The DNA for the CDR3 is TGTGCCAGCAGCTCGACCGGGACTAGCGGCTCCTACGAGCAGTACTTC. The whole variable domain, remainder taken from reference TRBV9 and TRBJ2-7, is DSGVTQTPKHLITATGQRVTLRCSPRSGDLSVYWYQQSLDQGLQFLIQYYNGEERAKGNILERFSAQQFPDLHSELNLSSLELGDSALYFCASSSTGTSGSYEQYFGPGTRLTVT.

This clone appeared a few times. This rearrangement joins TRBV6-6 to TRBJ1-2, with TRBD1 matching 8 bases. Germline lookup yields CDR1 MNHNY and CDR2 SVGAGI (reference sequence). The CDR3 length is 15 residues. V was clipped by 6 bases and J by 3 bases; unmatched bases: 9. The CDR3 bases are TGTGCCAGCAGCCGCGGACAGGGTATCGACTATGGCTACACCTTC. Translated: CASSRGQGIDYGYTF.

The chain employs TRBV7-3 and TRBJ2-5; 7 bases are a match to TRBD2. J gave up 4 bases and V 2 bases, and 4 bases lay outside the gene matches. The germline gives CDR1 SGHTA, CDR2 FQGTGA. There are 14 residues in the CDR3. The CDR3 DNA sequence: TGTGCCAGCAGCTTATGGGGGGGAGGAGAGACCCAGTACTTC. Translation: CASSLWGGGETQYF.

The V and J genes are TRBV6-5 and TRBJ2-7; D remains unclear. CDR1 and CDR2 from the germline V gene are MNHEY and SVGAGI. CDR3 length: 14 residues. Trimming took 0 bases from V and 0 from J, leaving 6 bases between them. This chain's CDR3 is CASSYSRSSYEQYF. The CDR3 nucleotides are TGTGCCAGCAGTTACTCGAGGTCCTCCTACGAGCAGTACTTC.

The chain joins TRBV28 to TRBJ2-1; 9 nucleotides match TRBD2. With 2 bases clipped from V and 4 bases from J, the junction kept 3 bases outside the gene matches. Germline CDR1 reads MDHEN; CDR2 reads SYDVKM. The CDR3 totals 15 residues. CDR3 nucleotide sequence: TGTGCCAGCAGTTTAGCTAGCGGGACGTACAATGAGCAGTTCTTC. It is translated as CASSLASGTYNEQFF.

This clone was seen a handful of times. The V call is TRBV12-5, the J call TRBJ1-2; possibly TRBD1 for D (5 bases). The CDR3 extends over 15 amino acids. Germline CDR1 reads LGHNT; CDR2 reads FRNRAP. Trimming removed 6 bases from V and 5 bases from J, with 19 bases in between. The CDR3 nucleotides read TGTGCTAGTGGGTATTCTCATGAGACAGAATATGGCTACACCTTC. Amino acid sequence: CASGYSHETEYGYTF.

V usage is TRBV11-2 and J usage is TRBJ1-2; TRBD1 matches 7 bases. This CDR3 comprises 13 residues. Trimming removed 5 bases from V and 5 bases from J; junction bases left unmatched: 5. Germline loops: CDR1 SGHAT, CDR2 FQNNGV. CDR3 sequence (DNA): TGTGCCAGCAGCCCAGGGGGGAGATATGGCTACACCTTC. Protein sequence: CASSPGGRYGYTF.

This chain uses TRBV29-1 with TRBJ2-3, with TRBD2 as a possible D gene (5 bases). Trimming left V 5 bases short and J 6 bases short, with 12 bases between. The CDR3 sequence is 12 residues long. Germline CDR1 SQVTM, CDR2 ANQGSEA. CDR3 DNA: TGCAGCGTTCCGGGAACAACGGATACGCAGTATTTT. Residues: CSVPGTTDTQYF.